This TCR beta chain appears in the sequencing data of a study of blood T cell repertoires in COVID-19. Repertoires were generated with immunoSEQ multiplex PCR, while TCRdb's copy carries only in-frame clones and drops some. This table holds 200,000 to 300,000 clones, around nine tenths found once. This CDR3 has 17 amino acids. Germline loops: CDR1 SGHRS, CDR2 YFSETQ. The germline V and J ends were trimmed by 0 bases and 1 base, with 15 bases remaining between them. The material sequenced was peripheral blood. J is TRBJ2-3 and V is TRBV5-1; D not resolved. The TCR sequence derives from a man aged 18-30 years with active or convalescent COVID-19. CDR3 region: CASSLVGGATGTDTQYF. The CDR3 DNA reads TGCGCCAGCAGCTTGGTAGGCGGAGCAACCGGCACAGATACGCAGTATTTT.